This TCR beta chain derives from a study of T cell responses to AZD1222 COVID-19 vaccine. Study conclusions and caveats: Among the donors, most were white British and more were female, and clonal diversity was possibly underestimated. Spike was spanned by vaccine-associated CD4 TCRs, which were dominant at 160-218 and 743-854.

Here immunoSEQ multiplex PCR was the method, and the copy in TCRdb shows in-frame clones only, minus some. In the table there are fewer than 120,000 clones, roughly 89% of which are singletons. Losses at the gene ends were 5 bases for V and 4 bases for J; bases not matched to a gene: 6. The CDR3 is made up of 14 amino acids. In germline, CDR1 is MNHNY, CDR2 SVGAGI (reference sequence). This clone was detected once. No antigen is known for it. The rearrangement uses TRBV6-6 and TRBJ1-2; 8 bases are a match to TRBD1. The sequencing used peripheral blood, collected 28 days after the second AZD1222 dose. This receptor was taken from an adult who received the AZD1222 COVID-19 vaccine. The CDR3: CASSGQGRGYGYTF. CDR3 coding DNA: TGTGCCAGCAGTGGACAGGGACGCGGCTATGGCTACACCTTC.